The 14 T cell receptor beta chains listed next were all sequenced from one sample in a study of PD-1 blockade in classical Hodgkin lymphoma. Here immunoSEQ multiplex PCR was the method, and the copy in TCRdb shows in-frame clones only, minus some. The table includes tens of thousands of clones, just over 70% detected once. Each patient relapsed following autologous stem cell transplantation, and prior brentuximab vedotin exposure differed. Sequencing used peripheral blood mononuclear cells (PBMCs), obtained before the second cycle of nivolumab. These receptors came from a human donor with classical Hodgkin lymphoma.

The chain joins TRBV7-9 to TRBJ2-3, with 11 bases fitting TRBD2. This CDR3 has 17 residues. Unmatched junction bases numbered 10, after V lost 5 bases and J lost 3 bases. CDR1 and CDR2 (germline): SEHNR, FQNEAQ (reference sequence). For the CDR3, the DNA is TGTGCCAGCAGCCGCCCTAGCGGGGGGCCTGGGACAGATACGCAGTATTTT. Translation gives CASSRPSGGPGTDTQYF.

This clone rates as medium-sized (0.01 to 0.1%). The chain employs TRBV27 and TRBJ1-5, with D uncertain. V dropped 2 bases and J dropped 11 bases, with 16 bases sitting between them. The germline V gene has CDR1 MNHEY and CDR2 SMNVEV (reference sequence). This CDR3 comprises 14 residues. In DNA form, the CDR3 reads TGTGCCAGCAGTTTAATAGGGCCCCGGGAGGCCCAGCATTTT. This sequence encodes CASSLIGPREAQHF.

Within the sample, this clone is medium-sized. A junction boundary mismatches the germline segment, possibly from a read error. The CDR3 sequence is CSVGQGRSF. CDR3 in DNA: TGCAGCGTTGGACAGGGCCGAAGCTTC. This chain links TRBV29-1 with TRBJ1-2; 7 bases map to TRBD1. Germline V gene lookup returns CDR1 SQVTM and CDR2 ANQGSEA. This CDR3 comprises 9 residues.

The chain links TRBV7-2 to TRBJ2-2; D not resolved. The V end was cut by 2 bases, the J end by 2 bases, with 9 bases between. The germline V gene encodes CDR1 SGHTA and CDR2 FQGNSA. The CDR3 runs 15 residues. CDR3 amino acids: CASSLWASNTGELFF. The DNA of the CDR3 is TGTGCCAGCAGCTTATGGGCCAGTAACACCGGGGAGCTGTTTTTT.

The V call is TRBV7-9, the J call TRBJ2-3, with 15 bases identical to TRBD2. After removal of 5 bases from V and 1 base from J, the junction contained 7 bases not matched to a gene. This CDR3 has 18 residues. Per germline, CDR1 SEHNR and CDR2 FQNEAQ (reference sequence). The CDR3 coding sequence is TGTGCCAGCAGCCCGGGACTAGCGGGGGGTGACGGCACAGATACGCAGTATTTT. Translated, it gives CASSPGLAGGDGTDTQYF.

The chain links TRBV28 to TRBJ2-5; D not resolved. The germline gives CDR1 MDHEN, CDR2 SYDVKM. The V and J ends lost 5 bases and 1 base respectively, with 11 bases between them. The CDR3 totals 14 residues. This CDR3 reads CASSRLGSQETQYF. The CDR3 DNA sequence: TGTGCCAGCAGTCGCTTAGGTAGCCAAGAGACCCAGTACTTC.

The rearrangement uses TRBV13 and TRBJ2-1; 8 bases are shared with TRBD1. The germline V gene encodes CDR1 PRHDT and CDR2 FYEKMQ (reference sequence). V shed 3 bases, J shed 5 bases, and the junction held 6 bases outside the gene matches. The CDR3 spans 15 residues. The CDR3 DNA follows: TGTGCCAGCAGCTTGGGCAGGGGGCAAAACAATGAGCAGTTCTTC. This encodes CASSLGRGQNNEQFF.

The V call is TRBV27, the J call TRBJ2-1, with TRBD1 identical over 8 bases. The trim removed 6 bases at V and 0 bases at J, leaving 4 bases unmatched. There are 15 residues in the CDR3. The germline gives CDR1 MNHEY, CDR2 SMNVEV (reference sequence). The CDR3 loop reads CASRPGGVSYNEQFF. CDR3 nucleotide sequence: TGTGCCAGCAGACCAGGGGGCGTCTCCTACAATGAGCAGTTCTTC.

This sequence joins TRBV4-2 and TRBJ2-7; possibly TRBD1 or TRBD2 for D (5 bases each). CDR1 LGHNA and CDR2 YNFKEQ come from the germline V gene. This CDR3 has 15 amino acids. V was shortened by 4 bases and J by 3 bases, with 16 bases between the two germline ends. CDR3 sequence (DNA): TGTGCCAGCAGCCCACGTCACGGGGACGTCTACGAGCAGTACTTC. As protein: CASSPRHGDVYEQYF.

The chain employs TRBV11-2 and TRBJ2-1; the match to TRBD2 covers 9 bases. V shed 1 base and J 9 bases; nucleotides not matched to a gene: 13. Germline assignment: CDR1 SGHAT and CDR2 FQNNGV. The CDR3 has 17 amino acids. This chain's CDR3 is CASSLVSFSGSQGEQFF. DNA of the CDR3: TGTGCCAGCAGCTTAGTAAGTTTTAGCGGGAGTCAGGGTGAGCAGTTCTTC. Full variable domain (remainder filled in from reference TRBV11-2 and TRBJ2-1): EAGVAQSPRYKIIEKRQSVAFWCNPISGHATLYWYQQILGQGPKLLIQFQNNGVVDDSQLPKDRFSAERLKGVDSTLKIQPAKLEDSAVYLCASSLVSFSGSQGEQFFGPGTRLTVL.

The chain has TRBV27 and TRBJ1-5, with D perhaps TRBD1 (6 bases). Germline V gives CDR1 MNHEY, CDR2 SMNVEV (reference sequence). The CDR3 has 14 residues. V was cut by 4 bases and J by 6 bases, with 13 bases left in between. The chain's CDR3 is CASSWYREAQPQHF. CDR3 nucleotides: TGTGCCAGCAGTTGGTACAGGGAGGCTCAGCCCCAGCATTTT.

This clone came up a few times. V is TRBV21-1 and J is TRBJ2-3; TRBD2 is taken as the D call from the table, unchecked against the DNA. TRBV21-1 is assigned pseudogene status. The length of the CDR3 is 16 residues. The CDR3 DNA follows: TGTGCCAGCAGCAAAGATAGTAGCGGGAGACGAGATACGCAGTATTTT. It specifies CASSKDSSGRRDTQYF.

The rearrangement uses TRBV21-1 and TRBJ2-7; the D call in the table, TRBD2, was not verified against the DNA. TRBV21-1 is tagged as a pseudogene. There are 18 residues in the CDR3. The CDR3 region has the DNA TGTGCCAGCAGCAAATCTGGGATCGGGGGAGGCATCTCCTACGAGCAGTACTTC. It specifies CASSKSGIGGGISYEQYF.

The rearrangement joins TRBV11-2 to TRBJ2-1; D not certain. Trimming shortened V by 5 bases and J by 7 bases, and 9 bases separated the two germline ends. Germline V CDR1 and CDR2: SGHAT, FQNNGV. The CDR3 spans 12 residues. The CDR3 region has the DNA TGTGCCAGCAGCCTGGGTCGGAATGAGCAGTTCTTC. Protein: CASSLGRNEQFF.